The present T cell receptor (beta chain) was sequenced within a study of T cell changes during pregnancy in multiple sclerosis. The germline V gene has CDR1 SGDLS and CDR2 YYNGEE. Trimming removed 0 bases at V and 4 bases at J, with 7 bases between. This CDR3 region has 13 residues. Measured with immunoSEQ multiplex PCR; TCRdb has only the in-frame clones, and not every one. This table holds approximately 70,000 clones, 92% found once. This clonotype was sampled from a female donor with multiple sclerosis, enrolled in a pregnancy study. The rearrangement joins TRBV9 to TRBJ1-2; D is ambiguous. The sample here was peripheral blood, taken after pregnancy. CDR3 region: CASSVVHGYGYTF. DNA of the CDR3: TGTGCCAGCAGCGTAGTCCACGGCTATGGCTACACCTTC.